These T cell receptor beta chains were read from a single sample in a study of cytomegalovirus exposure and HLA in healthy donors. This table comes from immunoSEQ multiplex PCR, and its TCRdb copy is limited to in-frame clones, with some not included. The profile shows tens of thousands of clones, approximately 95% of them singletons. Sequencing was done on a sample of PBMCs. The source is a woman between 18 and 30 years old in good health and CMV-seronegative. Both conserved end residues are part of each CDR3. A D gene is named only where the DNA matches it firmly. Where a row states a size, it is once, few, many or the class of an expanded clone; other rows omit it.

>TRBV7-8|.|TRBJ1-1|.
CASSLSRFLNTEAFF
TGTGCCAGCAGTCTTAGTCGGTTTTTGAACACTGAAGCTTTCTTT
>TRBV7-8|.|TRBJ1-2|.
CASSSWGRINYGYTF
TGTGCCAGCAGCTCGTGGGGGCGGATTAACTATGGCTACACCTTC
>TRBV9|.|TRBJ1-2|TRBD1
CASSTNRGFSGGYTF
TGTGCCAGCAGCACTAACAGGGGATTTTCGGGTGGCTACACCTTC
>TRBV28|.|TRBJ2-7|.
CASSRNTNRNYEQYF
TGTGCCAGCAGTCGCAACACCAACCGAAACTACGAGCAGTACTTC
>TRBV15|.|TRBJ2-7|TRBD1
CATSRGRTGGFYEQYF
TGTGCCACCAGCAGGGGCCGGACAGGGGGTTTCTACGAGCAGTACTTC
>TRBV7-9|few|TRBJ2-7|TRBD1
CATSQGAPGQYF
TGTGCCACCAGTCAGGGGGCCCCTGGGCAGTACTTC
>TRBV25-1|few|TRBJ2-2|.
CASSWGRGLFF
TGTGCCAGCAGTTGGGGCCGTGGGCTGTTTTTT
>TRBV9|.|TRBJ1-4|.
CASSVDGARGEKLFF
TGTGCCAGCAGCGTAGACGGCGCCCGAGGGGAAAAACTGTTTTTT
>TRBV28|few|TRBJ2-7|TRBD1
CASRKDRGGTYEQYF
TGTGCCAGCAGGAAGGACAGGGGTGGCACCTACGAGCAGTACTTC
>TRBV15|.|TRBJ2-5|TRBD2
CATSRARLAGETQYF
TGTGCCACCAGCAGAGCCCGACTAGCCGGTGAGACCCAGTACTTC
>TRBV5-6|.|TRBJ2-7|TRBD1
CASSLGTGPYEQYF
TGTGCCAGCAGCTTGGGGACAGGGCCCTACGAGCAGTACTTC
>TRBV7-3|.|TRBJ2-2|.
CASSLAGNTGELFF
TGTGCCAGCAGCTTAGCAGGGAACACCGGGGAGCTGTTTTTT
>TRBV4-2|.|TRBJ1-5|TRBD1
CASSQDGGGKNQPQHF
TGTGCCAGCAGCCAAGATGGAGGGGGCAAAAATCAGCCCCAGCATTTT
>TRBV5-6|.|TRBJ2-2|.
CASSRRGTGELFF
TGTGCCAGCAGCCGGCGGGGCACCGGGGAGCTGTTTTTT
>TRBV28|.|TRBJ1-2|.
CASSLGGGGRYGYTF
TGTGCCAGCAGTTTAGGGGGAGGGGGTAGGTATGGCTACACCTTC
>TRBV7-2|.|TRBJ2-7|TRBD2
CASSYRLAGVRREQYF
TGTGCCAGCAGCTACCGACTAGCGGGAGTGCGGAGGGAGCAGTACTTC
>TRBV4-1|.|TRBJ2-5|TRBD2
CASSQDGGRVGQETQYF
TGCGCCAGCAGCCAAGATGGGGGGAGGGTGGGACAAGAGACCCAGTACTTC
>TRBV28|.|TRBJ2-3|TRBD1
CASSSGTGGYF
TGTGCCAGCAGTTCCGGGACAGGGGGGTATTTT
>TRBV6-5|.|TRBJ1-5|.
CASSPQDNSNQPQHF
TGTGCCAGCAGTCCCCAAGACAATAGCAATCAGCCCCAGCATTTT
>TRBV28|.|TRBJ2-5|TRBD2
CASTYSGGAETQYF
TGTGCCAGCACCTATAGCGGGGGTGCGGAGACCCAGTACTTC
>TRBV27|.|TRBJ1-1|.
CASSLSAGGTEAFF
TGTGCCAGCAGTTTATCAGCCGGGGGCACTGAAGCTTTCTTT
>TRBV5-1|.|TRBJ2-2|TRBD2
CASSLAGVAGPLGGTGELFF
TGCGCCAGCAGCTTGGCCGGGGTAGCGGGACCCCTCGGGGGGACCGGGGAGCTGTTTTTT
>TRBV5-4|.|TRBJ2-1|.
CASSTRVKLPPPYNEQFF
TGTGCCAGCAGCACGCGGGTCAAACTCCCTCCCCCCTACAATGAGCAGTTCTTC
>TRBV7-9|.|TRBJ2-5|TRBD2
CASSPQAGGGQETQYF
TGTGCCAGCAGCCCCCAAGCCGGGGGGGGCCAAGAGACCCAGTACTTC
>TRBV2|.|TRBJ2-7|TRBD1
CASSQWATGMAYEQYF
TGTGCCAGCAGTCAATGGGCGACAGGGATGGCCTACGAGCAGTACTTC
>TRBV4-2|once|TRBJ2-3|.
CASSQEGAPRHTQYF
TGTGCCAGCAGCCAAGAGGGCGCACCCAGGCATACGCAGTATTTT
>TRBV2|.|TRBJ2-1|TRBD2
CASRPGPRGVEQFF
TGTGCCAGCCGACCGGGGCCTCGGGGGGTTGAGCAGTTCTTC
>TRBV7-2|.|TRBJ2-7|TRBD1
CASSLRTSRGQTLYEQYF
TGTGCCAGCAGCTTGAGGACCAGCAGGGGGCAAACGCTTTACGAGCAGTACTTC
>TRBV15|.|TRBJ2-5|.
CATSRVPQETQYF
TGTGCCACCAGCAGAGTCCCGCAAGAGACCCAGTACTTC
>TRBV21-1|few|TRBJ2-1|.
CASSRGRGANEQFF
TGTGCCAGCAGCAGGGGCAGGGGGGCCAATGAGCAGTTCTTC
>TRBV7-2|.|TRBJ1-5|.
CASSLRGNQPQHF
TGTGCCAGCAGCTTACGGGGCAATCAGCCCCAGCATTTT
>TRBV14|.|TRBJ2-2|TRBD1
CASSHLQGPNTGELFF
TGTGCCAGCAGTCACCTACAGGGGCCGAACACCGGGGAGCTGTTTTTT
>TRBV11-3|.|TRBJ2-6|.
CASSPQAGAGSGANVLTF
TGTGCCAGCAGCCCCCAGGCGGGGGCCGGCTCTGGGGCCAACGTCCTGACTTTC
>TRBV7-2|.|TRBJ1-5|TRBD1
CASSLDRGDQPQHF
TGTGCCAGCAGCTTAGACAGGGGCGATCAGCCCCAGCATTTT
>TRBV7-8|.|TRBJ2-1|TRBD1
CASGPTGASPNEQFF
TGTGCCAGCGGACCCACAGGGGCCTCCCCCAATGAGCAGTTCTTC
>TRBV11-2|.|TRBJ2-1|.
CASSLGDGGNEQFF
TGTGCCAGCAGCTTAGGGGACGGGGGTAATGAGCAGTTCTTC
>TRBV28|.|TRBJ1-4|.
CATHQGLGEKLFF
TGTGCCACCCACCAGGGTCTTGGGGAAAAACTGTTTTTT
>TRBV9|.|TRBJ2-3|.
CASSVVAGLDTQYF
TGTGCCAGCAGCGTAGTGGCAGGGTTGGATACGCAGTATTTT
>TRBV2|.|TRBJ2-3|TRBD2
CASRHSGGSTDTQYF
TGTGCCAGCAGACACAGCGGGGGGAGCACAGATACGCAGTATTTT
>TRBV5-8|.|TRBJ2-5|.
CASSPSETQYF
TGTGCCAGCAGCCCCTCGGAGACCCAGTACTTC
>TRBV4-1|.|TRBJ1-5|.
CASSQDNPISGYQPQHF
TGCGCCAGCAGCCAAGATAACCCTATATCGGGGTATCAGCCCCAGCATTTT
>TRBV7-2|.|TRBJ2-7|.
CASSLGFGPYEQYF
TGTGCCAGCAGCTTAGGTTTTGGGCCCTACGAGCAGTACTTC